The next 18 T cell receptor beta chains were all read from a single sample in a study of cytomegalovirus exposure and HLA in healthy donors. Both 60 Vbeta primers and 13 Jbeta primers went into the PCR. Using immunoSEQ multiplex PCR, the repertoire was profiled, and TCRdb retains in-frame clones only, with some absent. The repertoire holds approximately 130,000 clones, with just over 70% as singletons. The sequenced sample was PBMCs. The receptors originated from a woman aged 60-75 years in good health and CMV-seropositive.

The genes are TRBV13 and TRBJ1-6, with D uncertain. CDR1 is PRHDT and CDR2 is FYEKMQ in the germline V gene (reference sequence). The V end was cut by 5 bases, the J end by 7 bases, with 9 bases between. CDR3 length: 13 amino acids. The CDR3 spells CASSPRQNSPLHF. CDR3 in DNA: TGTGCCAGCAGCCCCAGACAAAATTCACCCCTCCACTTT.

This chain joins TRBV5-4 and TRBJ2-7; 10 bases are a match to TRBD2. There are 15 residues in the CDR3. V lost 0 bases and J lost 3; bases outside the gene matches: 3. Per germline, CDR1 SGHNT and CDR2 YYREEE (reference sequence). Written as DNA, the CDR3 is TGTGCCAGCAGCTTGGAGCGGGGGGGCGGCTACGAGCAGTACTTC. Translation: CASSLERGGGYEQYF.

The chain recombines TRBV6-6 with TRBJ1-5; D is possibly TRBD1 (6 bases). Trimming removed 2 bases from V and 6 bases from J, with 14 bases in between. This CDR3 comprises 15 residues. CDR1 and CDR2 from the germline V gene are MNHNY and SVGAGI (reference sequence). CDR3 amino acids: CASSYTGQEGQPQHF. The CDR3 nucleotides are TGTGCCAGCAGTTACACAGGGCAGGAAGGTCAGCCCCAGCATTTT.

The J gene is TRBJ2-2, the V gene TRBV2; 14 nucleotides agree with TRBD2. Germline assignment: CDR1 SNHLY and CDR2 FYNNEI. V gave up 6 bases and J gave up 3 bases; unmatched junction bases: 9. The CDR3 covers 18 residues. This chain's CDR3 is CASRGGLAGGYYTGELFF. The CDR3 region has the DNA TGTGCCAGCAGGGGTGGACTAGCGGGGGGTTATTACACCGGGGAGCTGTTTTTT.

The chain uses TRBV7-2 and TRBJ2-7; the D gene is possibly TRBD2 (5 bases). Trimming took 1 base from V and 10 from J, leaving 11 bases between them. CDR1 is SGHTA, CDR2 FQGNSA, per germline. This CDR3 is 12 amino acids long. Here the CDR3 DNA reads TGTGCCAGCAGCTTAGGGACTGCGGATCAGTACTTC. As protein: CASSLGTADQYF.

V and J are TRBV18 and TRBJ2-1, with 8 bases that match TRBD2. From germline, CDR1 is KGHSH and CDR2 LQKENI. The CDR3 has 16 residues. The J segment lost 2 bases and the V segment lost 0 bases, leaving 3 bases of the junction unmatched. Here the CDR3 DNA reads TGTGCCAGCTCACCACCCGGGCGGGGGGCCTACAATGAGCAGTTCTTC. Translating it yields CASSPPGRGAYNEQFF.

The chain employs TRBV6-1 and TRBJ1-5; the match to TRBD1 covers 9 bases. CDR3 length equals 12 residues. CDR1 is MNHNS and CDR2 is SASEGT in the germline V gene. Losses at the gene ends were 3 bases for V and 15 bases for J; bases not matched to a gene: 6. Here the CDR3 reads CASSDWTGDLHF. The CDR3 region has the DNA TGTGCCAGCAGTGACTGGACAGGGGATCTGCATTTT.

The chain has TRBV5-1 and TRBJ2-1, with 8 bases lining up with TRBD1. CDR3 length equals 14 residues. The V segment lost 0 bases and the J segment 10 bases; nucleotides outside the gene matches: 6. Germline V gene sequence: CDR1 SGHRS, CDR2 YFSETQ. In DNA form, the CDR3 reads TGCGCCAGCAGCTTGGCAAAGACAGGGGAGGAGCAGTTCTTC. Translation gives CASSLAKTGEEQFF.

The J gene is TRBJ2-7, the V gene TRBV6-1; perhaps TRBD1 as D (6 bases). The CDR3 totals 15 residues. V was clipped by 3 bases and J by 3 bases, with 15 bases between them. Germline V lookup: CDR1 MNHNS, CDR2 SASEGT. In DNA form, the CDR3 reads TGTGCCAGCAGTGATCCAGGGGCCTACCACTACGAGCAGTACTTC. Translation gives CASSDPGAYHYEQYF.

This clone was observed a handful of times. V and J are TRBV19 and TRBJ1-1; the match to TRBD1 covers 10 bases. The CDR3 is 16 amino acids. V trimming: 3 bases; J trimming: 3 bases; junction bases outside the gene matches: 7. The germline gives CDR1 LNHDA, CDR2 SQIVND (reference sequence). As DNA, the CDR3 is TGTGCCAGTAGTATCCCGGGACAGGGGCGTTACACTGAAGCTTTCTTT. Amino acid sequence: CASSIPGQGRYTEAFF.

This clone has just a few counts. The V and J genes are TRBV19 and TRBJ1-1; unclear D gene. Trimming took off 0 bases at V and 3 bases at J, with 5 bases between the two ends. The CDR3 loop spans 13 amino acids. The germline V gene encodes CDR1 LNHDA and CDR2 SQIVND (reference sequence). CDR3 protein: CASSIDRDTEAFF. CDR3 coding DNA: TGTGCCAGTAGTATAGATCGCGACACTGAAGCTTTCTTT. The full variable domain, in which reference TRBV19 and TRBJ1-1 provide the parts outside the CDR3, is DGGITQSPKYLFRKEGQNVTLSCEQNLNHDAMYWYRQDPGQGLRLIYYSQIVNDFQKGDIAEGYSVSREKKESFPLTVTSAQKNPTAFYLCASSIDRDTEAFFGQGTRLTVV.

With respect to this clone: Compared with germline, one end of the junction differs, possibly owing to a read error. The chain links TRBV11-2 to TRBJ2-7; a weak D match, TRBD1 (6 bases). The CDR3 spans 12 residues. Germline V gene sequence: CDR1 SGHAT, CDR2 FQNNGV. The CDR3 loop reads CASSLETGQQYF. The CDR3 DNA reads TGTGCCAGCAGCCTAGAAACAGGGCAGCAGTACTTC.

The rearrangement uses TRBV7-9 and TRBJ1-6; TRBD1 matches 8 bases. The CDR3 is 14 residues long. Per the germline V gene, CDR1 is SEHNR and CDR2 is FQNEAQ (reference sequence). J lost 8 bases, V lost 4 bases, and 4 bases had no gene match. The CDR3 coding sequence is TGTGCCAGCAGCTACGACAGGGGAGATTCACCCCTCCACTTT. Residues: CASSYDRGDSPLHF.

This clone was recorded a few times. This chain links TRBV28 with TRBJ2-7; maybe TRBD2 (6 bases). The length of the CDR3 is 15 residues. Germline CDR1 MDHEN, CDR2 SYDVKM. The ends were cut back, 4 bases at V and 2 bases at J, with 15 bases in the middle. In nucleotides, the CDR3 is TGTGCCAGCAGTTCCGGGACTGAGACCCCCTACGAGCAGTACTTC. Translated: CASSSGTETPYEQYF.

The J gene is TRBJ1-3, the V gene TRBV29-1; TRBD1 agrees at 7 bases. V shed 3 bases, J shed 2 bases, and the junction held 4 bases outside the gene matches. Germline V gene lookup returns CDR1 SQVTM and CDR2 ANQGSEA. CDR3 length: 14 amino acids. This CDR3 reads CSVEAGGTGNTIYF. CDR3 DNA sequence: TGCAGCGTTGAGGCAGGGGGTACTGGAAACACCATATATTTT.

V usage is TRBV5-1 and J usage is TRBJ2-1; D is possibly TRBD2 (5 bases). Trimming took off 7 bases at V and 7 bases at J, with 21 bases between the two ends. The CDR3 extends over 15 amino acids. Germline V gene sequence: CDR1 SGHRS, CDR2 YFSETQ. The CDR3 DNA reads TGCGCCAGCGGGGATTTGGACCTCAGGACTAATGAGCAGTTCTTC. Its protein is CASGDLDLRTNEQFF.

J is TRBJ2-7 and V is TRBV27; 11 nucleotides line up with TRBD2. The V gene's germline CDR1 is MNHEY and CDR2 SMNVEV (reference sequence). Trimming removed 3 bases from V and 3 bases from J; junction bases left unmatched: 4. The length of the CDR3 is 15 residues. CDR3 sequence (DNA): TGTGCCAGCAGTTTGGCTAGCGGGGGGATCTACGAGCAGTACTTC. This translates into CASSLASGGIYEQYF.

This sequence joins TRBV19 and TRBJ2-3, with 7 bases lining up with TRBD1. This CDR3 is built from 12 residues. The germline CDR1 and CDR2 sequences are LNHDA and SQIVND (reference sequence). V gave up 8 bases and J gave up 4 bases; unmatched junction bases: 3. In nucleotides, the CDR3 is TGTGCCAGTCGACAGGGCGCAGATACGCAGTATTTT. It encodes CASRQGADTQYF.